Listed below are T cell receptor beta chains from one sample, sequenced in a study of siplizumab effects on memory and regulatory T cells. Sequencing was performed with immunoSEQ multiplex PCR; in TCRdb, only in-frame clones are kept and a portion is missing. The sample includes around 87,000 clones, just under 90% of them seen just once. Sequencing was performed on CD4+ T cells sorted from blood. These receptors were taken from a human donor in good health. Both conserved end residues are part of each CDR3. A D gene is named only where the DNA matches it firmly. Expanded clones are given a class, and other clones once, few, many or no size at all.

>TRBJ2-6|-|TRBV29-1|-
CSVARGSGANVLTF
TGCAGCGTAGCGAGGGGGTCTGGGGCCAACGTCCTGACTTTC
>TRBJ2-7|-|TRBV29-1|-
CSVVFGTYEQYF
TGCAGCGTTGTTTTCGGGACGTACGAGCAGTACTTC
>TRBJ2-6|TRBD2|TRBV19|-
CASSITLAGLSSGANVLTF
TGTGCCAGTAGTATTACTTTAGCGGGTTTAAGCTCTGGGGCCAACGTCCTGACTTTC
>TRBJ2-2|TRBD1|TRBV4-3|-
CASTPGGRTGELFF
TGCGCCAGCACTCCAGGGGGTCGCACCGGGGAGCTGTTTTTT
>TRBJ1-1|-|TRBV18|-
CASSRRDTEAFF
TGTGCCAGCTCGCGCCGAGACACTGAAGCTTTCTTT
>TRBJ2-2|-|TRBV7-3|few
CASSLRVAGAVGELFF
TGTGCCAGCAGCTTAAGGGTCGCGGGGGCGGTCGGGGAGCTGTTTTTT
>TRBJ2-2|-|TRBV7-2|-
CASSLVPGTGELFF
TGTGCCAGCAGCTTAGTTCCCGGCACCGGGGAGCTGTTTTTT
>TRBJ1-5|TRBD1|TRBV11-2|few
CASSPKATGVQPQHF
TGTGCCAGCAGCCCGAAAGCGACAGGGGTTCAGCCCCAGCATTTT
>TRBJ2-5|-|TRBV5-1|-
CASSLALGGETQYF
TGCGCCAGCAGCTTGGCCTTGGGTGGAGAGACCCAGTACTTC
>TRBJ2-3|-|TRBV19|-
CASSPRTRDTQYF
TGTGCCAGTAGTCCCCGAACGAGGGATACGCAGTATTTT
>TRBJ2-3|TRBD2|TRBV28|-
CASSFIFRLAGGSAAQYF
TGTGCCAGCAGTTTCATTTTCCGGCTAGCGGGGGGGTCCGCAGCGCAGTATTTT
>TRBJ2-3|TRBD2|TRBV11-2|-
CASSLGSGRADTQYF
TGTGCCAGCAGCTTAGGTAGCGGGAGGGCAGATACGCAGTATTTT
>TRBJ2-5|-|TRBV7-2|-
CASSRGGGPQETQYF
TGTGCCAGCAGCCGAGGCGGGGGCCCGCAAGAGACCCAGTACTTC
>TRBJ2-7|-|TRBV6-1|-
CASSQLFYEQYF
TGTGCCAGCAGCCAGCTTTTCTACGAGCAGTACTTC
>TRBJ1-4|-|TRBV2|once
CASSALVATNEKLFF
TGTGCCAGCAGCGCCCTAGTTGCAACTAATGAAAAACTGTTTTTT
>TRBJ2-7|TRBD2|TRBV5-1|-
CASSSYIAGGSTPYEQYF
TGCGCCAGCAGCTCCTATATAGCGGGAGGATCCACTCCCTACGAGCAGTACTTC
>TRBJ1-5|TRBD1|TRBV6-6|once
CASSPEDRGRQPQHF
TGTGCCAGCAGCCCGGAGGACAGGGGAAGACAGCCCCAGCATTTT
>TRBJ2-1|TRBD1|TRBV4-3|-
CASSHDRGAYNEQFF
TGCGCCAGCAGCCATGACAGGGGGGCCTACAATGAGCAGTTCTTC
>TRBJ1-2|-|TRBV5-5|many
CASSSAGANYGYTF
TGTGCCAGCAGCTCCGCGGGAGCTAACTATGGCTACACCTTC
>TRBJ1-1|-|TRBV28|few
CASRVYRDTEAFF
TGTGCCAGCAGGGTCTACAGGGACACTGAAGCTTTCTTT
>TRBJ2-6|-|TRBV5-6|-
CASSFSGANVLTF
TGTGCCAGCAGCTTCTCTGGGGCCAACGTCCTGACTTTC
>TRBJ2-5|-|TRBV2|-
CASERLQETQYF
TGTGCCAGCGAACGTCTACAAGAGACCCAGTACTTC
>TRBJ2-1|-|TRBV2|-
CASRGGGYEQFF
TGTGCCAGCAGAGGAGGGGGGTATGAGCAGTTCTTC
>TRBJ2-7|TRBD1|TRBV7-2|-
CASSLDGMGDREQYF
TGTGCCAGCAGCTTAGATGGGATGGGGGACAGGGAGCAGTACTTC